The clone carrying this TCR beta chain was counted a few times. Antigen unknown. These data are taken from a study of blood T cells in healthy people across ages. Whole-study results and caveats: The unknown donor CMV status may have confounded expanded clonotype changes.

With a J-beta primer mix and a sample-barcoded 5' primer, a second PCR ran 7 to 11 cycles. Per-sample output comprised a minimum of 3 million paired-end reads containing CDR3. A single record per CDR3 protein comes from TCRdb applying MiXCR to the 5' RACE reads. This sample has around 800,000 distinct CDR3 sequences; around 45% occur once, and the top ten carry around 21%. Material for sequencing was blood. The receptor was derived from a man aged 55 to 70 in good health.

The CDR3 loop reads CATSRDRKAGSYEQYF. In nucleotides, the CDR3 is TGTGCCACCAGCAGAGATCGTAAGGCGGGCTCCTACGAGCAGTACTTC. The chain carries TRBV15 and TRBJ2-7; TRBD2 is a possible D gene (5 bases). This CDR3 has 16 amino acids. Trimming stripped 0 bases from V and 0 bases from J, with 12 bases between. From germline, CDR1 is LNHNV and CDR2 YYDKDF (reference sequence).